This record covers a single T cell receptor (beta chain). Its antigen is undetermined. This entry is derived from a study of T cell repertoires in cytomegalovirus infection. In germline, CDR1 is KGHSH, CDR2 LQKENI. The CDR3 is 13 residues long. V lost 5 bases to trimming and J lost 2 bases, with 10 bases between them. TCRdb fed the reads into MiXCR, producing one record per CDR3 protein. The sample records 250,000 to 300,000 distinct CDR3 sequences, about an eighth being singletons. Findings of the study overall: Frequencies of public TCR beta families were cumulated, and this identified carriers of CMV plus the relevant HLA. Dominating the ex vivo response were TCR beta clonotypes that were CMV-specific and HLA-C-restricted.

The receptor was derived from a human donor in good health (CMV status not recorded). Some clones in this sample may be carry-over from other donors' samples. The gene calls are TRBV18 and TRBJ2-7; D may be TRBD1 (6 bases). The sequenced sample consisted of PBMCs. CDR3 region: CASSKGQAYEQYF. DNA of the CDR3: TGTGCCAGCTCAAAGGGACAAGCCTACGAGCAGTACTTC.